These T cell receptor beta chains were read from a single sample in a study of patients and donors after allogeneic stem cell transplantation. TCRdb re-called the RT-PCR reads with MiXCR, one entry per CDR3 protein. The data show more than 75,000 distinct CDR3 sequences, 5% seen once. Sequencing was done on a sample of blood, either unsorted or a sorted T cell fraction (not recorded which). The receptors here all came from a human donor who was either an allogeneic HSCT recipient or a stem cell or donor lymphocyte infusion donor (not recorded which). It is not recorded whose cells these are; they may come from a transplant donor. CDR3s include the opening cysteine and the closing phenylalanine or tryptophan. The D gene is left open where the match is weak. Only some rows state a clone size, as once, few, many or a class for expanded clones.

J: TRBJ2-1
D: .
V: TRBV20-1
size: many
length: 14
DNA: TGCAGTGCTAGTGGACGGGAACACTACAATGAGCAGTTCTTC
CDR3: CSASGREHYNEQFF

J: TRBJ1-1
D: TRBD1
V: TRBV12-3/TRBV12-4
size: many
length: 15
DNA: TGTGCCAGCAGACGGACAGGACTTCTGAACACTGAAGCTTTCTTT
CDR3: CASRRTGLLNTEAFF

J: TRBJ2-7
D: TRBD1
V: TRBV19
size: many
length: 13
DNA: TGTGCCAGTAGTAGCCAGCAAGACAGGGTTCAGTACTTC
CDR3: CASSSQQDRVQYF

J: TRBJ1-1
D: TRBD1
V: TRBV5-1
size: many
length: 15
DNA: TGCGCCAGCAGCTCAACAGACAGGGCGGTTTCTGAAGCTTTCTTT
CDR3: CASSSTDRAVSEAFF

J: TRBJ2-2
D: .
V: TRBV7-7
size: many
length: 16
DNA: TGTGCTAGCAGCTTAGGGAGACAGGTGAACACCGGGGAGCTGTTTTTT
CDR3: CASSLGRQVNTGELFF

J: TRBJ2-1
D: TRBD2
V: TRBV5-1
size: many
length: 16
DNA: TGCGCCAGCAGCTTAGGGACTAGCGGGCTGAGCGATGAGCAGTTCTTC
CDR3: CASSLGTSGLSDEQFF

J: TRBJ1-3
D: .
V: TRBV19
size: .
length: 15
DNA: TGTGCCAGTAGTATTGGTCAGAGCTCTGGAAACACCATATATTTT
CDR3: CASSIGQSSGNTIYF

J: TRBJ2-1
D: .
V: TRBV12-3/TRBV12-4
size: many
length: 18
DNA: TGTGCCAGCAGTTCGGGGCTAGCTGCAGTAAGATCCTACAATGAGCAGTTCTTC
CDR3: CASSSGLAAVRSYNEQFF

J: TRBJ1-1
D: TRBD1
V: TRBV4-1
size: many
length: 15
DNA: TGCGCCAGCAGCCAAAGTCACAGGGGGCGGACTGAAGCTTTCTTT
CDR3: CASSQSHRGRTEAFF

J: TRBJ2-3
D: .
V: TRBV7-8
size: few
length: 16
DNA: TGTGCCAGCAGCTTCGGGGAGAGCCAACGCACAGATACGCAGTATTTT
CDR3: CASSFGESQRTDTQYF

J: TRBJ1-1
D: .
V: TRBV30
size: many
length: 15
DNA: TGTGCCTGGAGTGCCCCAGGGGCCTGGAACACTGAAGCTTTCTTT
CDR3: CAWSAPGAWNTEAFF

J: TRBJ2-7
D: .
V: TRBV18
size: few
length: 13
DNA: TGTGCCAGCTCACCATATCAGTCCTACGAGCAGTACTTC
CDR3: CASSPYQSYEQYF

J: TRBJ1-4
D: .
V: TRBV2
size: many
length: 13
DNA: TGTGCCAGCAGAACAGGGCGTGGAGAAAAACTGTTTTTT
CDR3: CASRTGRGEKLFF

J: TRBJ1-6
D: TRBD1
V: TRBV3-1
size: many
length: 15
DNA: TGTGCCAGCAGGCCACAGGGGACAGCGAATTCACCCCTCCACTTT
CDR3: CASRPQGTANSPLHF

J: TRBJ1-6
D: .
V: TRBV27
size: few
length: 17
DNA: TGTGCCAGCAGTTTATCGAGGGGGGCCTCCTATAATTCACCCCTCCACTTT
CDR3: CASSLSRGASYNSPLHF

J: TRBJ2-3
D: TRBD1
V: TRBV19
size: many
length: 15
DNA: TGTGCCAGTAGTATGGGACAGGGGATGGTAGATACGCAGTATTTT
CDR3: CASSMGQGMVDTQYF

J: TRBJ2-3
D: TRBD1
V: TRBV7-7
size: many
length: 14
DNA: TGTGCCAGCAGCTTAGGGACAGGGACAGATACGCAGTATTTT
CDR3: CASSLGTGTDTQYF

J: TRBJ1-5
D: .
V: TRBV5-1
size: many
length: 15
DNA: TGCGCCAGCAGCTTGGGGCAGGGAGCGAATCAGCCCCAGCATTTT
CDR3: CASSLGQGANQPQHF

J: TRBJ1-1
D: .
V: TRBV20-1
size: few
length: 21
DNA: TGCAGTGCTAGAAAACCGCCTAAACCCACCCCAATTAAAATAATGAACACTGAAGCTTTCTTT
CDR3: CSARKPPKPTPIKIMNTEAFF

J: TRBJ1-5
D: TRBD1
V: TRBV28
size: many
length: 18
DNA: TGTGCCAGCAGTTTTTTTGGGACAGGGGGCAGGGGCAATCAGCCCCAGCATTTT
CDR3: CASSFFGTGGRGNQPQHF

J: TRBJ2-7
D: .
V: TRBV20-1
size: .
length: 12
DNA: TGCAGTGCTAGAGTGGGATTTGCCGAGCAGTACTTC
CDR3: CSARVGFAEQYF

J: TRBJ2-3
D: TRBD2
V: TRBV7-9
size: many
length: 16
DNA: TGTGCCAGCAGACCCAGCGGGAGGGAGACGACAGATACGCAGTATTTT
CDR3: CASRPSGRETTDTQYF

J: TRBJ2-7
D: TRBD1
V: TRBV6-1
size: many
length: 14
DNA: TGTGCCAGTAAAGGACAGGCGCTGGAAGGCGAGCAGTACTTC
CDR3: CASKGQALEGEQYF

J: TRBJ1-2
D: TRBD1
V: TRBV19
size: .
length: 16
DNA: TGTGCCAGTAGTCTCCTCTTCCGGGACAGGGTGTACGGCTACACCTTC
CDR3: CASSLLFRDRVYGYTF

J: TRBJ1-2
D: .
V: TRBV5-1
size: many
length: 14
DNA: TGCGCCAGCAGCGTTAAAAGCGACGGCTATGGCTACACCTTC
CDR3: CASSVKSDGYGYTF

J: TRBJ2-2
D: .
V: TRBV11-2
size: many
length: 15
DNA: TGTGCCAGCAGCTTAGACCCCGGCCCATTCGAGGAGCTGTTTTTT
CDR3: CASSLDPGPFEELFF

J: TRBJ1-1
D: .
V: TRBV5-1
size: many
length: 14
DNA: TGCGCCAGCAGCTGGACGGCTGGGGTCACTGAAGCTTTCTTT
CDR3: CASSWTAGVTEAFF

J: TRBJ1-2
D: TRBD1
V: TRBV20-1
size: few
length: 14
DNA: TGCAGTGCTAGAGATGTAGGAGGGGGCGAAGGCTACACCTTC
CDR3: CSARDVGGGEGYTF

J: TRBJ2-3
D: TRBD2
V: TRBV5-6
size: many
length: 14
DNA: TGTGCCAGCAGCCCGGGACTAGTCACAGATACGCAGTATTTT
CDR3: CASSPGLVTDTQYF

J: TRBJ2-7
D: TRBD2
V: TRBV6-1
size: many
length: 16
DNA: TGTGCCAGCAGGGGGAAGGTCTCGCGGGGGTCCTACGAGCAGTACTTC
CDR3: CASRGKVSRGSYEQYF

J: TRBJ2-3
D: .
V: TRBV2
size: many
length: 16
DNA: TGTGCCAGCCACCGAGACAGTGATACTAGCACAGATACGCAGTATTTT
CDR3: CASHRDSDTSTDTQYF

J: TRBJ2-3
D: .
V: TRBV2
size: many
length: 14
DNA: TGTGCCAGCAGTGAAGTGGAAAGCACAGATACGCAGTATTTT
CDR3: CASSEVESTDTQYF

J: TRBJ1-1
D: .
V: TRBV11-2
size: many
length: 14
DNA: TGTGCCAGCAAAGACGTGCGGGGGCGGACTGAAGCTTTCTTT
CDR3: CASKDVRGRTEAFF

J: TRBJ1-1
D: TRBD1
V: TRBV6-2/TRBV6-3
size: many
length: 15
DNA: TGTGCCAGCTCGGACAGGGGGCTTATTCTCTTTGAAGCTTTCTTT
CDR3: CASSDRGLILFEAFF

J: TRBJ2-5
D: .
V: TRBV3-1
size: many
length: 14
DNA: TGTGCCAGCAGCCAAGCCCAAGGCCACGAGACCCAGTACTTC
CDR3: CASSQAQGHETQYF

J: TRBJ1-2
D: TRBD1
V: TRBV7-2
size: .
length: 15
DNA: TGTGCCAGCAGCTTGCGGACAGGCTCTCAATATGGCTACACCTTC
CDR3: CASSLRTGSQYGYTF

J: TRBJ2-5
D: TRBD2
V: TRBV5-6
size: many
length: 19
DNA: TGTGCCAGCAGCTTGGGTTTGACGGAAGCGGGACCCAGAGGGGAGACCCAGTACTTC
CDR3: CASSLGLTEAGPRGETQYF

J: TRBJ2-5
D: .
V: TRBV20-1
size: many
length: 13
DNA: TGCAGTGCAAGCGGGTGGGACCGGGAGACCCAGTACTTC
CDR3: CSASGWDRETQYF

J: TRBJ1-5
D: TRBD1
V: TRBV20-1
size: many
length: 14
DNA: TGCAGTGCAAGTGGAGGGGGCTTCAATCAGCCCCAGCATTTT
CDR3: CSASGGGFNQPQHF

J: TRBJ2-7
D: TRBD2
V: TRBV4-2
size: few
length: 16
DNA: TGTGCCAGCAGCCAAGGTTTAGCGGGAGGGGACTACGAGCAGTACTTC
CDR3: CASSQGLAGGDYEQYF

J: TRBJ2-3
D: TRBD2
V: TRBV25-1
size: few
length: 17
DNA: TGTGCCAGCAGTGGGACTAGCGGGGGCCTCCTCACAGATACGCAGTATTTT
CDR3: CASSGTSGGLLTDTQYF

J: TRBJ2-1
D: TRBD1
V: TRBV20-1
size: many
length: 16
DNA: TGCAGTGCTAGCGGGGCTTGGGACAGGGGGCGGAGTGAGCAGTTCTTC
CDR3: CSASGAWDRGRSEQFF

J: TRBJ2-7
D: .
V: TRBV18
size: many
length: 15
DNA: TGTGCCAGCTCACCCTGGGACACTCAGACCTACGAGCAGTACTTC
CDR3: CASSPWDTQTYEQYF

J: TRBJ2-1
D: .
V: TRBV11-3
size: many
length: 17
DNA: TGTGCCAGCAGCTTAGATCAAGGTAGCGGAGACAGGAGTGAGCAGTTCTTC
CDR3: CASSLDQGSGDRSEQFF